The 31 T cell receptor beta chains listed next were all sequenced from one sample in a study of blood T cell repertoires in COVID-19. Profiling relied on immunoSEQ multiplex PCR, and the TCRdb table lists in-frame clones only, not all of them. The sample lists some 370,000 clones, approximately 88% occurring once. The material sequenced was peripheral blood. Receptors were obtained from a man aged 40-49 years with acute or convalescent COVID-19.

This clone was found a few times. The chain joins TRBV5-1 to TRBJ2-1, with D possibly TRBD1 on 6 matching bases. From germline, CDR1 is SGHRS and CDR2 YFSETQ. The CDR3 has 16 amino acids. The V end lost 5 bases, the J end lost 0 bases, and 15 bases lay between the germline ends. CDR3 residues: CASSKTGDSSYNEQFF. CDR3 nucleotide sequence: TGCGCCAGCAGTAAGACAGGCGACAGCTCCTACAATGAGCAGTTCTTC.

This clone has a single count. This sequence joins TRBV28 and TRBJ1-1, with D unresolved. Per germline, CDR1 MDHEN and CDR2 SYDVKM. The V gene lost 2 bases and the J gene lost 2 bases, with 9 bases spanning the gap. This CDR3 is 14 amino acids long. The CDR3, as DNA: TGTGCCAGCAGTTTACGGAGCGGAAACACTGAAGCTTTCTTT. This gives the protein CASSLRSGNTEAFF.

The rearrangement uses TRBV7-2 and TRBJ1-2; 10 nucleotides align to TRBD1. The CDR3 runs to 15 residues. V was clipped by 5 bases and J by 7 bases; unmatched bases: 10. Germline loops: CDR1 SGHTA, CDR2 FQGNSA. The CDR3 coding sequence is TGTGCCAGCAGCGCCTCTCCAGGGACAGGGGTTGGCTACACCTTC. Translation: CASSASPGTGVGYTF. Combining the CDR3 with reference TRBV7-2 and TRBJ1-2 gives the whole variable domain GAGVSQSPSNKVTEKGKDVELRCDPISGHTALYWYRQSLGQGLEFLIYFQGNSAPDKSGLPSDRFSAERTGGSVSTLTIQRTQQEDSAVYLCASSASPGTGVGYTFGSGTRLTVV.

The CDR3 reads CATSRRQGWNGYTF. Here the CDR3 DNA reads TGTGCCACCAGCAGACGACAGGGATGGAATGGCTACACCTTC. This chain joins TRBV15 and TRBJ1-2; TRBD1 agrees at 7 bases. The CDR3 loop spans 14 amino acids. Germline V gene data show CDR1 as LNHNV and CDR2 as YYDKDF (reference sequence). J gave up 6 bases and V 2 bases, and 6 bases lay outside the gene matches.

The chain carries TRBV7-9 and TRBJ1-1; possibly TRBD1 for D (5 bases). V was shortened by 2 bases and J by 5 bases, with 15 bases between the two germline ends. CDR3 length: 15 amino acids. Germline values: CDR1 SEHNR, CDR2 FQNEAQ (reference sequence). The CDR3 DNA reads TGTGCCAGCAGCTTAATTAGGGGCCCAGTGACTGAAGCTTTCTTT. Residues: CASSLIRGPVTEAFF.

This chain joins TRBV4-3 and TRBJ1-2; no firm D call. Trimming shortened V by 1 base and J by 7 bases, and 13 bases separated the two germline ends. Germline V CDR1 and CDR2: LGHNA, YSLEER. CDR3 size: 14 residues. The CDR3 nucleotides read TGCGCCAGCAGCCAAGGGGAAGAAGGGAGTGGCTACACCTTC. This gives the protein CASSQGEEGSGYTF.

V and J are TRBV28 and TRBJ1-6; TRBD1 agrees at 7 bases. This CDR3 region has 16 residues. Losses at the gene ends were 5 bases for V and 0 bases for J; bases not matched to a gene: 4. The germline gives CDR1 MDHEN, CDR2 SYDVKM. DNA of the CDR3: TGTGCCAGCAGTACAAACAGGGGCTCCTATAATTCACCCCTCCACTTT. This encodes CASSTNRGSYNSPLHF.

The chain is built from TRBV28 and TRBJ1-5; D gene ambiguous. The CDR3 runs to 13 residues. Trimming cost V 1 base and J 3 bases, with 4 bases left between them. CDR1 and CDR2 (germline): MDHEN, SYDVKM. The CDR3 loop reads CASSLSLNQPQHF. CDR3 nucleotides: TGTGCCAGCAGTTTATCTCTCAATCAGCCCCAGCATTTT.

This clone appeared once. The gene calls are TRBV24-1 and TRBJ2-2; D gene unclear. V was shortened by 4 bases and J by 0 bases, with 8 bases between the two germline ends. This CDR3 has 15 residues. From germline, CDR1 is KGHDR and CDR2 SFDVKD. Written as DNA, the CDR3 is TGTGCCACCAGTGAAACAATTACGAACACCGGGGAGCTGTTTTTT. Encoded protein: CATSETITNTGELFF.

This clone appeared once. The conserved phenylalanine or tryptophan is not found at the CDR3 terminus, so this likely reflects a read error. The J gene is TRBJ1-2, the V gene TRBV7-9; tentative D call: TRBD1 (5 bases). With 5 bases removed from V and 7 bases from J, the gap between germline ends came to 23 bases. The CDR3 length is 16 residues. Germline CDR1 SEHNR, CDR2 FQNEAQ (reference sequence). CDR3 in amino acids: CASSLTFGAADGGYTL. CDR3 DNA: TGTGCCAGCAGCCTAACTTTTGGGGCCGCGGACGGTGGCTACACCTTA.

V gene TRBV19 combines with J gene TRBJ1-6; 8 bases match TRBD1. Trimming cost V 6 bases and J 11 bases; bases outside gene matches: 15. The CDR3 has 16 amino acids. Per the germline V gene, CDR1 is LNHDA and CDR2 is SQIVND (reference sequence). The CDR3 DNA reads TGTGCCAGTAGGACAGGTTCCGGGACAGGTCTGGCACCCCTCCACTTT. It specifies CASRTGSGTGLAPLHF.

This rearrangement joins TRBV6-6 to TRBJ2-1; 8 bases are a match to TRBD2. Looked up from germline, CDR1 is MNHNY and CDR2 is SVGAGI (reference sequence). CDR3 length: 15 amino acids. Losses at the gene ends were 6 bases for V and 1 base for J; bases not matched to a gene: 5. CDR3 coding DNA: TGTGCCAGCAGATCACTAGCGGCTTCCTACAATGAGCAGTTCTTC. Residues: CASRSLAASYNEQFF.

This clone has a single count. The rearrangement uses TRBV29-1 and TRBJ2-7; 7 bases map to TRBD1. The trim removed 1 base at V and 4 bases at J, leaving 7 bases unmatched. Looked up from germline, CDR1 is SQVTM and CDR2 is ANQGSEA. The CDR3 totals 14 residues. CDR3 nucleotide sequence: TGCAGCGTTGAAGGTTATAGACAGGGATACGAGCAGTACTTC. As protein: CSVEGYRQGYEQYF.

The rearrangement joins TRBV6-5 to TRBJ1-3; 7 bases align to TRBD1. The CDR3 is 15 amino acids. The germline V gene encodes CDR1 MNHEY and CDR2 SVGAGI. Trimming at V came to 10 bases and at J to 2 bases, leaving 11 bases not matched to a gene. CDR3 region: CATGLGTVTGNTIYF. As DNA, the CDR3 is TGTGCCACCGGACTTGGGACAGTCACTGGAAACACCATATATTTT.

This chain links TRBV7-9 with TRBJ2-6; D uncertain. Germline V CDR1 and CDR2: SEHNR, FQNEAQ (reference sequence). This CDR3 region has 14 residues. Between the trimmed V and J ends, which lost 4 bases and 1 base, there was a span of 5 bases. For the CDR3, the DNA is TGTGCCAGCAGCTCCGTTTCTGGGGCCAACGTCCTGACTTTC. Protein product: CASSSVSGANVLTF.

The chain joins TRBV19 to TRBJ2-7; D possibly corresponds to TRBD1 (6 bases). V was shortened by 5 bases and J by 6 bases, with 14 bases between the two germline ends. This CDR3 has 13 residues. Per germline, CDR1 LNHDA and CDR2 SQIVND (reference sequence). The CDR3 DNA reads TGTGCCAGTAGTCTCCAGGGGAAATTCGAGCAGTACTTC. It translates to CASSLQGKFEQYF. Looking up the rest from reference TRBV19 and TRBJ2-7 gives the full variable domain: DGGITQSPKYLFRKEGQNVTLSCEQNLNHDAMYWYRQDPGQGLRLIYYSQIVNDFQKGDIAEGYSVSREKKESFPLTVTSAQKNPTAFYLCASSLQGKFEQYFGPGTRLTVT.

The CDR3 reads CASSRTDRGDSPLHF. CDR3 in DNA: TGCGCCAGCAGCCGGACTGACAGGGGAGATTCACCCCTCCACTTT. The V call is TRBV4-1, the J call TRBJ1-6, with 8 bases matching TRBD1. CDR3 size: 15 residues. The junction had 7 bases not matched to a gene; V was cut back by 4 bases and J by 8 bases. Per germline, CDR1 MGHRA and CDR2 YSYEKL.

The chain couples TRBV7-9 to TRBJ1-5, with 9 bases aligning to TRBD1. The CDR3 is 17 residues long. CDR1 is SEHNR and CDR2 is FQNEAQ in the germline V gene (reference sequence). The V segment lost 1 base and the J segment 5 bases; nucleotides outside the gene matches: 9. The chain's CDR3 is CASSLDPGQGFDQPQHF. Here the CDR3 DNA reads TGTGCCAGCAGCTTAGATCCGGGACAGGGCTTCGATCAGCCCCAGCATTTT.

The V and J genes are TRBV19 and TRBJ2-7, with 7 nucleotides matching TRBD2. After removal of 5 bases from V and 2 bases from J, the junction contained 6 bases not matched to a gene. CDR3 length: 14 amino acids. Germline-derived CDR1 and CDR2 are LNHDA and SQIVND (reference sequence). The CDR3 region is CASSSGLGAYEQYF. The CDR3 DNA sequence: TGTGCCAGTAGTTCCGGACTAGGGGCCTACGAGCAGTACTTC. Supplemented by reference TRBV19 and TRBJ2-7, the full variable domain reads DGGITQSPKYLFRKEGQNVTLSCEQNLNHDAMYWYRQDPGQGLRLIYYSQIVNDFQKGDIAEGYSVSREKKESFPLTVTSAQKNPTAFYLCASSSGLGAYEQYFGPGTRLTVT.

As DNA, the CDR3 is TGTGCCAGCAGGTGGGCGTCAGGGGGCGCGTACGAGCAGTACTTC. This gives the protein CASRWASGGAYEQYF. V gene TRBV27 combines with J gene TRBJ2-7, with 8 positions matching TRBD1. Germline CDR1 and CDR2: MNHEY and SMNVEV (reference sequence). With 6 bases clipped from V and 4 bases from J, the junction kept 11 bases outside the gene matches. The CDR3 runs to 15 residues.

The chain is built from TRBV30 and TRBJ2-5, with D perhaps matching TRBD2 (6 bases). This CDR3 contains 14 residues. Germline V lookup: CDR1 GTSNPN, CDR2 SVGIG (reference sequence). V was cut by 0 bases and J by 5 bases, with 13 bases left in between. The CDR3 DNA reads as TGTGCCTGGAGTGTAGGAGGGGTTGCGGAGACCCAGTACTTC. It encodes CAWSVGGVAETQYF.

This clone was observed once. The chain carries TRBV2 and TRBJ1-1; 7 bases align to TRBD1. CDR3 length equals 14 residues. V trimming: 4 bases; J trimming: 0 bases; junction bases outside the gene matches: 2. Germline V CDR1 and CDR2: SNHLY, FYNNEI. The CDR3 here is CASSVTGLNTEAFF. DNA of the CDR3: TGTGCCAGCAGTGTGACAGGGCTGAACACTGAAGCTTTCTTT.

On this clone itself: Germline and junction disagree at one end, which may indicate a read error. The chain combines TRBV5-1 with TRBJ1-1, with D possibly being TRBD1 (5 bases). Germline V gene lookup returns CDR1 SGHRS and CDR2 YFSETQ. The CDR3 totals 15 residues. CDR3 sequence (DNA): TGCGCCAGCAGCAAGGGGCGACATTTGAACGCTGAAGCTTTCTTT. Protein: CASSKGRHLNAEAFF.

CDR3 DNA: TGTGCCAGCAGTAATTTACTAGCGGGAGGAGAGGATACGCAGTATTTT. This codes for CASSNLLAGGEDTQYF. This chain connects TRBV7-9 to TRBJ2-3; TRBD2 aligns across 12 bases. V shed 6 bases, J shed 6 bases, and the junction held 10 bases outside the gene matches. CDR3 length: 16 residues. Germline V gives CDR1 SEHNR, CDR2 FQNEAQ (reference sequence).

The V gene is TRBV9, the J gene TRBJ1-2; D gene uncertain. Trimming shortened V by 9 bases and J by 8 bases, and 23 bases separated the two germline ends. Germline CDR1 and CDR2: SGDLS and YYNGEE. The CDR3 runs 14 residues. The chain's CDR3 is CATEAVSGSEGYTF. CDR3 nucleotide sequence: TGTGCCACCGAAGCTGTCTCAGGATCGGAAGGCTACACCTTC.

The CDR3 here is CASRDPTGGGQPQHF. CDR3 DNA sequence: TGTGCCAGCAGAGATCCTACAGGGGGCGGACAGCCCCAGCATTTT. V gene TRBV2 combines with J gene TRBJ1-5; TRBD1 aligns across 9 bases. The CDR3 loop spans 15 amino acids. Germline V CDR1 and CDR2: SNHLY, FYNNEI. V trimming: 6 bases; J trimming: 7 bases; junction bases outside the gene matches: 10.

V usage is TRBV9 and J usage is TRBJ2-5; 15 bases line up with TRBD2. V was pared by 0 bases and J by 5 bases, with 2 bases of the junction left unmatched. CDR3 length equals 16 residues. The germline V gene has CDR1 SGDLS and CDR2 YYNGEE. CDR3 in amino acids: CASSVGTSGGAETQYF. CDR3 coding DNA: TGTGCCAGCAGCGTAGGGACTAGCGGGGGGGCCGAGACCCAGTACTTC.

The V call is TRBV9, the J call TRBJ2-6, with a possible D match to TRBD1 (6 bases). Germline V CDR1 and CDR2: SGDLS, YYNGEE. V lost 3 bases and J lost 0, with 13 bases in between. The CDR3 runs 17 residues. The CDR3 is CASSGRTAGSGANVLTF. In nucleotides, the CDR3 is TGTGCCAGCAGCGGGCGGACAGCCGGCTCTGGGGCCAACGTCCTGACTTTC. The variable domain in full, completed from reference TRBV9 and TRBJ2-6, reads DSGVTQTPKHLITATGQRVTLRCSPRSGDLSVYWYQQSLDQGLQFLIQYYNGEERAKGNILERFSAQQFPDLHSELNLSSLELGDSALYFCASSGRTAGSGANVLTFGAGSRLTVL.

The V call is TRBV4-2, the J call TRBJ2-2, with 8 bases matching TRBD2. Trimming removed 1 base from V and 3 bases from J; junction bases left unmatched: 13. The CDR3 spans 19 residues. Germline CDR1 and CDR2: LGHNA and YNFKEQ. The CDR3, as DNA: TGTGCCAGCAGCCAAGGGGTTACAACGGGACTAGTACACACCGGGGAGCTGTTTTTT. Translating gives CASSQGVTTGLVHTGELFF.

This clone was found a few times. Sequence at one end of the junction differs from germline and may be a read error. The J gene is TRBJ2-7, the V gene TRBV7-7, with 8 bases fitting TRBD1. The CDR3 loop spans 15 amino acids. Germline V gene data show CDR1 as SSHAT and CDR2 as FNYEAQ (reference sequence). CDR3 protein: CASSLDWTGSYEQYF. CDR3 nucleotide sequence: TGTGCTAGCAGCTTAGACTGGACAGGGTCCTACGAGCAGTACTTC.

The rearrangement uses TRBV19 and TRBJ2-1, with TRBD2 as a possible D gene (6 bases). CDR3 size: 14 residues. Germline loops: CDR1 LNHDA, CDR2 SQIVND (reference sequence). Trimming pared 8 bases from V and 2 bases from J, leaving 13 bases between. The CDR3 bases are TGTGCCAGTGGGGCGGGGCGGGCCTACAATGAGCAGTTCTTC. Translating gives CASGAGRAYNEQFF.